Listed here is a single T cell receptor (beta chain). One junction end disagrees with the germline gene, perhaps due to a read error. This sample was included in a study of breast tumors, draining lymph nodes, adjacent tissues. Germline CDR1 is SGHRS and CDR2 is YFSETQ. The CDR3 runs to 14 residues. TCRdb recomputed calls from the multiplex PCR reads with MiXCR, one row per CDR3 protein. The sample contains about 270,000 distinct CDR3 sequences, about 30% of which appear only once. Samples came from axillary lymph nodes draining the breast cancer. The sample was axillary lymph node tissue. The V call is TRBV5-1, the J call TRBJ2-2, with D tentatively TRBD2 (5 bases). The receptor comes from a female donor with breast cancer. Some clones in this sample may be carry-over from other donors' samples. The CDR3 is CASSLIGGTGELVF. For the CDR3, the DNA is TGCGCCAGCAGCTTGATCGGAGGCACCGGGGAGCTGGTTTTT.